Below, 17 T cell receptor beta chains from the same sample are listed, as sequenced in a study of T cell responses to AZD1222 COVID-19 vaccine. The protocol was immunoSEQ multiplex PCR, while the TCRdb copy is restricted to in-frame clones and leaves out a portion. The sample has over 70,000 clones, roughly 90% seen once. Material: peripheral blood, obtained on day 0 of AZD1222 vaccination. Every receptor here comes from an adult in good health.

This chain links TRBV10-3 with TRBJ1-5, with D uncertain. V lost 8 bases, J lost 0 bases, and 11 bases lay in between. The germline CDR1 and CDR2 sequences are ENHRY and SYGVKD. The CDR3 sequence is 14 residues long. CDR3 loop: CAISDAYSNQPQHF. Here the CDR3 DNA reads TGTGCCATCTCGGACGCTTATAGCAATCAGCCCCAGCATTTT.

The rearrangement links TRBV11-2 to TRBJ1-1; 7 bases align to TRBD1. The CDR3 sequence is 15 residues long. The ends lost 5 bases at V and 0 bases at J; junction bases unmatched: 6. Germline V gives CDR1 SGHAT, CDR2 FQNNGV. CDR3 in amino acids: CASSPRQGLNTEAFF. CDR3 sequence (DNA): TGTGCCAGCAGCCCAAGACAGGGACTGAACACTGAAGCTTTCTTT.

This chain joins TRBV5-8 and TRBJ1-5; no reliable D call. V was clipped by 4 bases and J by 2 bases, with 16 bases between them. The germline V gene has CDR1 SGHTS and CDR2 YDEGEE. The CDR3 has 16 amino acids. The CDR3 region is CASSPRGPVGNQPQHF. The DNA of the CDR3 is TGTGCCAGCAGCCCCCGCGGGCCGGTAGGCAATCAGCCCCAGCATTTT.

The chain links TRBV28 to TRBJ1-5; 8 bases map to TRBD1. Losses at the gene ends were 6 bases for V and 5 bases for J; bases not matched to a gene: 6. CDR3 length equals 14 residues. Per the germline V gene, CDR1 is MDHEN and CDR2 is SYDVKM. The CDR3 DNA follows: TGTGCCAGCAGGATCACAGGGGGAGATCAGCCCCAGCATTTT. It yields the protein CASRITGGDQPQHF.

The chain recombines TRBV5-1 with TRBJ2-1; D gene uncertain. The CDR3 has 13 amino acids. Germline V lookup: CDR1 SGHRS, CDR2 YFSETQ. V lost 0 bases and J 8 bases, leaving 9 bases between the germline ends. CDR3 sequence: CASSLEWEDEQFF. CDR3 sequence (DNA): TGCGCCAGCAGCTTGGAATGGGAAGATGAGCAGTTCTTC.

This chain connects TRBV6-5 to TRBJ1-4; maybe TRBD1 (5 bases). Per the germline V gene, CDR1 is MNHEY and CDR2 is SVGAGI. Trimming stripped 5 bases from V and 4 bases from J, with 14 bases between. The CDR3 covers 15 residues. CDR3 sequence reads: CASSPTLGDNEKLFF. In nucleotides, the CDR3 is TGTGCCAGCAGTCCTACATTGGGGGATAATGAAAAACTGTTTTTT.

The J gene is TRBJ1-4, the V gene TRBV28; possible D gene TRBD1, 5 bases. The germline gives CDR1 MDHEN, CDR2 SYDVKM. The CDR3 is 14 amino acids. V lost 2 bases and J 6 bases, leaving 10 bases between the germline ends. CDR3 amino acids: CASSLGGFDEKLFF. The CDR3 DNA reads TGTGCCAGCAGTTTAGGGGGGTTTGATGAAAAACTGTTTTTT.

This clone came up a few times. V and J are TRBV7-2 and TRBJ2-3; 14 bases line up with TRBD2. The germline CDR1 and CDR2 sequences are SGHTA and FQGNSA. The V gene end was trimmed by 8 bases and the J gene end by 7 bases; junction bases not matched to a gene: 8. This CDR3 is 15 amino acids long. CDR3 DNA: TGTGCCAGCGGAGGAGGACTAGCGGGAGGCTATACGCAGTATTTT. Amino acid sequence: CASGGGLAGGYTQYF.

Of note for this clone: In the same sample, other DNA sequences code for this CDR3. V is TRBV5-1 and J is TRBJ2-7; D remains unclear. The V gene lost 2 bases and the J gene lost 2 bases, with 8 bases spanning the gap. The CDR3 extends over 13 amino acids. CDR1 SGHRS and CDR2 YFSETQ come from the germline V gene. The CDR3 nucleotides are TGCGCCAGCAGCTTTGGGCAGACCTACGAGCAGTACTTC. Its translation is CASSFGQTYEQYF. Drawing the rest from reference TRBV5-1 and TRBJ2-7, the complete variable domain is KAGVTQTPRYLIKTRGQQVTLSCSPISGHRSVSWYQQTPGQGLQFLFEYFSETQRNKGNFPGRFSGRQFSNSRSEMNVSTLELGDSALYLCASSFGQTYEQYFGPGTRLTVT.

The genes are TRBV5-4 and TRBJ2-5; D is undetermined. Germline CDR1 SGHNT, CDR2 YYREEE (reference sequence). V was cut by 4 bases and J by 5 bases, with 15 bases left in between. This CDR3 is 14 amino acids long. CDR3 DNA sequence: TGTGCCAGCAGCCCCGGCCCTAGTTACGAGACCCAGTACTTC. Its translation is CASSPGPSYETQYF.

CDR3 DNA: TGTGCCAGCGGAACCCCCTTTACTAGTGAGCAGTTCTTC. Protein product: CASGTPFTSEQFF. The chain uses TRBV6-5 and TRBJ2-1, with a possible D match to TRBD2 (5 bases). The CDR3 contains 13 residues. With 8 bases removed from V and 9 bases from J, the gap between germline ends came to 17 bases. Germline V lookup: CDR1 MNHEY, CDR2 SVGAGI.

The chain is built from TRBV6-5 and TRBJ2-7, with unresolved D. The CDR3 runs 13 residues. Per the germline V gene, CDR1 is MNHEY and CDR2 is SVGAGI. V lost 7 bases and J lost 0, with 10 bases in between. The CDR3 region is CASIPAISYEQYF. Here the CDR3 DNA reads TGTGCCAGCATACCAGCGATCTCCTACGAGCAGTACTTC.

This clone was observed once. V is TRBV19 and J is TRBJ2-4; D is perhaps TRBD1 or TRBD2 (5 bases each). The CDR3 spans 18 residues. V was pared by 1 base and J by 1 base, with 17 bases between. Germline CDR1 reads LNHDA; CDR2 reads SQIVND (reference sequence). In DNA, the CDR3 is TGTGCCAGTAGTATAGGCTTTTCGGGGACCGTTGCCAAAAACATTCAGTACTTC. Its protein product is CASSIGFSGTVAKNIQYF.

The V call is TRBV7-9, the J call TRBJ2-1; 15 nucleotides line up with TRBD2. The trim removed 5 bases at V and 9 bases at J, leaving 5 bases unmatched. Germline V gene lookup returns CDR1 SEHNR and CDR2 FQNEAQ (reference sequence). There are 15 residues in the CDR3. The DNA for the CDR3 is TGTGCCAGCAGCAAGGGACTAGCGGGAGGTTTTGAGCAGTTCTTC. Its translation is CASSKGLAGGFEQFF.

This clone came up once. The chain has TRBV4-2 and TRBJ1-1, with D unclear. Trimming took 0 bases from V and 0 from J, leaving 8 bases between them. The length of the CDR3 is 15 residues. The germline CDR1 and CDR2 sequences are LGHNA and YNFKEQ. CDR3 in amino acids: CASSQETGMNTEAFF. The CDR3 bases are TGTGCCAGCAGCCAAGAAACGGGTATGAACACTGAAGCTTTCTTT.

The chain has TRBV16 and TRBJ2-3; the D is unclear. Germline lookup yields CDR1 KGHSY and CDR2 FQNENV. V lost 2 bases, J lost 4 bases, and 7 bases lay in between. This CDR3 has 13 amino acids. CDR3 sequence reads: CASSQQLADTQYF. The CDR3 region has the DNA TGTGCCAGCAGCCAACAGCTAGCAGATACGCAGTATTTT.

The chain joins TRBV30 to TRBJ2-2; 8 bases fit TRBD2. Germline V gene lookup returns CDR1 GTSNPN and CDR2 SVGIG (reference sequence). The length of the CDR3 is 15 residues. V lost 0 bases and J lost 5; bases outside the gene matches: 5. The chain's CDR3 is CAWSVKRETTGELFF. The CDR3 DNA follows: TGTGCCTGGAGTGTAAAGCGGGAGACGACCGGGGAGCTGTTTTTT.